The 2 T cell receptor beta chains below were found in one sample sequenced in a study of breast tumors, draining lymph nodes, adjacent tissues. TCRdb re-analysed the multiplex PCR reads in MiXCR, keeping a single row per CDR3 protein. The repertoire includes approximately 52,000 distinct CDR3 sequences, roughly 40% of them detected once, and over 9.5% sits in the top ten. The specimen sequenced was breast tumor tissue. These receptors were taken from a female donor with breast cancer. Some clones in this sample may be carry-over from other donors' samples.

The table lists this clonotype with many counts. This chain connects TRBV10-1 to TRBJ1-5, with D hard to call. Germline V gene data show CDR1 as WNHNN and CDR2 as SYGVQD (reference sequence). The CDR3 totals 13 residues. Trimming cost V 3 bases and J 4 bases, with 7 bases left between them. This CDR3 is CASSDQRNQPQHF. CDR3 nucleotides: TGCGCCAGCAGTGACCAGCGGAATCAGCCCCAGCATTTT.

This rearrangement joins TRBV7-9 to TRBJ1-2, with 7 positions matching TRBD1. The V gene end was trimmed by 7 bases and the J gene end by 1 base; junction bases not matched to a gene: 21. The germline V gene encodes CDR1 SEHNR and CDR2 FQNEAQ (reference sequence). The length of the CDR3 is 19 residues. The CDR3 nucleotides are TGTGCCAGCAACAACAGGGGACAGCCGAGGGGGGCTCATAACTATGGCTACACCTTC. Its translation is CASNNRGQPRGAHNYGYTF.